This T cell receptor beta chain was sequenced during a study of blood T cell repertoires in COVID-19. Trimming took 3 bases from V and 3 from J, leaving 23 bases between them. The CDR3 covers 18 residues. Germline-derived CDR1 and CDR2 are SGHRS and YFSETQ. The data were produced by immunoSEQ multiplex PCR, yet TCRdb's version contains in-frame clones alone and is incomplete. Of just over 250,000 clones in the sample, about 90% were seen once. The rearrangement links TRBV5-1 to TRBJ2-3; a possible D gene is TRBD1 (5 bases). The sequence came from a woman in her seventies with COVID-19, enrolled during active disease. The source material was peripheral blood. In nucleotides, the CDR3 is TGCGCCAGCAGCTATGGTCTGGCCGGCCCAGGGTTAACAGATACGCAGTATTTT. This codes for CASSYGLAGPGLTDTQYF.